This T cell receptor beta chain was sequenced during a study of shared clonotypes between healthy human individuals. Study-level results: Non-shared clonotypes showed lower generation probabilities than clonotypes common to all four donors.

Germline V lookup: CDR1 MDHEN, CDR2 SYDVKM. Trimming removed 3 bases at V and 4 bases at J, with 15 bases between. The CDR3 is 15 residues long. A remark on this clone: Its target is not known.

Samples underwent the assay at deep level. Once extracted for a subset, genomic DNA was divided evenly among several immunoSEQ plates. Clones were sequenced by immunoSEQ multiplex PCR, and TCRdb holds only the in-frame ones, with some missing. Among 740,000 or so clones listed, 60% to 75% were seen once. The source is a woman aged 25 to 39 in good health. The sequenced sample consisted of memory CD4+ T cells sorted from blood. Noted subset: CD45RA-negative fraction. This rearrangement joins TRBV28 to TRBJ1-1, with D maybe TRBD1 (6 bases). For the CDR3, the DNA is TGTGCCAGCAGTTTTAATTGGGGGGCTAGCACTGAAGCTTTCTTT. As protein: CASSFNWGASTEAFF.